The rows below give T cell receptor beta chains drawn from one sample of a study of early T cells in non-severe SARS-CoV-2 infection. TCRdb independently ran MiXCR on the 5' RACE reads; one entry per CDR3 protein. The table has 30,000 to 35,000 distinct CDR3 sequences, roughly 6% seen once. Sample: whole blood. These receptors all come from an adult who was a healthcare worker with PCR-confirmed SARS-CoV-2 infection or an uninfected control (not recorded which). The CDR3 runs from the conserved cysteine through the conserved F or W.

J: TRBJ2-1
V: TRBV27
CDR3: CASSPVLVVTEQFF

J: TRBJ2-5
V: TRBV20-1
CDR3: CSARPPPAETQYF

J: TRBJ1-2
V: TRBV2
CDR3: CASRWDSLYGYTF

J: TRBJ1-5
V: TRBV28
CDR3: CASSRRVEGNQPQHF

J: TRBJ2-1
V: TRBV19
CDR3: CASRASGREQFF

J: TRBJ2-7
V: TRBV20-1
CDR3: CSAARVVLQGEQYF

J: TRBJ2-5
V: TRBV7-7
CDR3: CASSLSKREGEETQYF

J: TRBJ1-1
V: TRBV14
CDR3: CASSQQTYTEAFF

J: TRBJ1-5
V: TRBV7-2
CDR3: CASSPTAGYQPQHF

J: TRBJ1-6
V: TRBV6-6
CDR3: CASRGTDNSPLHF

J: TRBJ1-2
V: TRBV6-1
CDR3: CASSVADANYGYTF

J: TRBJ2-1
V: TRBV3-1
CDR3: CASSRPGLATSNEQFF

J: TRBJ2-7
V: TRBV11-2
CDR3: CASSPSSGRRYEQYF

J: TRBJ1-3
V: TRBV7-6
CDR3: CASSLIGDGNTIYF

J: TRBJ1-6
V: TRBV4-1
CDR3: CASSQDWQVVSYNSPLHF

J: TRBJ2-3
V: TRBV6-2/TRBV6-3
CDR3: CASRTFVGSHITDTQYF

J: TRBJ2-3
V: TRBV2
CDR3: CARRVAGGLTDTQYF

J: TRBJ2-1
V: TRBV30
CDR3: CAWGYGTAPREQFF

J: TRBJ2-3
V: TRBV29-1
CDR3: CSASTGRITDTQYF

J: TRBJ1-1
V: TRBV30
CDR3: CAWGQGNTEAFF

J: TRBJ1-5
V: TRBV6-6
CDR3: CASSGQTNQPQHF

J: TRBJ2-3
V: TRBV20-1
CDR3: CSARDRTSGTSDTQYF

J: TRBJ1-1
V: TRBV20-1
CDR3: CSARNIGRGGTEAFF

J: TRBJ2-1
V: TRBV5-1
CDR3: CASSLGDLSYNEQFF